A selection of T cell receptor beta chains follows, all from one sample in a study of spatial heterogeneity in lung cancer. TCRdb ran MiXCR on the 5' RACE reads and lists one entry per CDR3 protein. The data show more than 35,000 distinct CDR3 sequences, with about 5% seen just once and roughly 25% held by the top ten. The material was PBMCs, obtained at surgery. All receptors derive from a female donor with early-stage non-small cell lung cancer. Both conserved end residues are part of each CDR3. Each record gives: clone size, D gene, J gene, V gene, CDR3 protein, CDR3 DNA. The D gene is left open where the match is weak. Clone size is shown for a subset of rows, as once, few, many or a class of expanded clone.

many | - | TRBJ1-2 | TRBV28 | CASSDHYGYTF | TGTGCCAGCAGTGATCACTATGGCTACACCTTC
few | - | TRBJ2-7 | TRBV6-5 | CASSYTRSSYEQYF | TGTGCCAGCAGTTATACCAGGAGCTCCTACGAGCAGTACTTC
medium-sized | - | TRBJ1-6 | TRBV20-1 | CSAIDRHNSPLHF | TGCAGTGCTATAGATCGGCATAATTCACCCCTCCACTTT
- | TRBD1 | TRBJ1-4 | TRBV4-3 | CASSKTGGTTNEKLFF | TGCGCCAGCAGCAAGACAGGGGGGACAACTAATGAAAAACTGTTTTTT
few | TRBD1 | TRBJ2-7 | TRBV20-1 | CSATGQDYEQYF | TGCAGTGCTACGGGACAGGACTACGAGCAGTACTTC
many | - | TRBJ1-1 | TRBV6-1 | CASRRAENTEAFF | TGTGCCAGCAGGCGAGCAGAGAACACTGAAGCTTTCTTT
many | - | TRBJ1-1 | TRBV20-1 | CSACQGNTEAFF | TGCAGTGCGTGTCAGGGAAACACTGAAGCTTTCTTT
many | TRBD1 | TRBJ1-1 | TRBV6-5 | CASSYPPGVGIQGRLTEAFF | TGTGCCAGCAGTTACCCACCAGGAGTGGGGATACAGGGGCGACTGACTGAAGCTTTCTTT
many | - | TRBJ2-5 | TRBV20-1 | CSARDSGQETQYF | TGCAGTGCTAGAGATTCAGGGCAAGAGACCCAGTACTTC
many | - | TRBJ1-5 | TRBV7-2 | CASSPGRISDQPQHF | TGTGCCAGCAGCCCGGGACGGATATCGGATCAGCCCCAGCATTTT
many | - | TRBJ2-3 | TRBV19 | CASRPFGPGAIGTDTQYF | TGTGCCAGTAGGCCATTCGGACCCGGGGCCATCGGCACAGATACGCAGTATTTT
- | TRBD2 | TRBJ2-5 | TRBV4-1 | CASSSRLAGVTQETQYF | TGCGCCAGCAGCTCTCGACTAGCGGGGGTTACCCAAGAGACCCAGTACTTC
- | - | TRBJ2-7 | TRBV28 | CASSLLPYEQYF | TGTGCCAGCAGTTTGTTACCCTACGAGCAGTACTTC
- | - | TRBJ2-7 | TRBV6-2/TRBV6-3 | CASSGQTSSYEQYF | TGTGCCAGCAGTGGACAGACAAGCTCCTACGAGCAGTACTTC
many | - | TRBJ1-1 | TRBV7-2 | CASGRDGEAFF | TGTGCCAGTGGAAGGGACGGTGAAGCTTTCTTT
many | - | TRBJ1-1 | TRBV6-2/TRBV6-3 | CASSYWRGTEAFF | TGTGCCAGCAGTTACTGGCGAGGCACTGAAGCTTTCTTT
many | - | TRBJ1-5 | TRBV2 | CASRLQDYQPQHF | TGTGCCAGCAGACTACAGGATTATCAGCCCCAGCATTTT
many | - | TRBJ2-2 | TRBV12-3/TRBV12-4 | CAAGTMNTGELFF | TGTGCCGCCGGGACCATGAACACCGGGGAGCTGTTTTTT
many | - | TRBJ2-7 | TRBV27 | CASSLAPQGLGTYEQYF | TGTGCCAGCAGTTTAGCCCCCCAGGGGTTAGGGACCTACGAGCAGTACTTC
- | - | TRBJ1-3 | TRBV6-5 | CASRSQTEYWKPIYF | TGTGCCAGCCGCTCCCAGACAGAGTACTGGAAGCCCATATATTTT
many | - | TRBJ2-3 | TRBV12-3/TRBV12-4 | CASSRGTDTQYF | TGTGCCAGCAGTCGGGGGACAGATACGCAGTATTTT
many | TRBD1 | TRBJ2-7 | TRBV28 | CASRGTGTDTYEQYF | TGTGCCAGCAGAGGTACCGGGACAGACACCTACGAGCAGTACTTC